What follows describes a single T cell receptor beta chain. The data are from a study of blood T cell repertoires in COVID-19. TCRdb keeps only in-frame clones here, not all; method: immunoSEQ multiplex PCR. The sample contains some 190,000 clones, 80% of which appear only once. Germline CDR1 and CDR2: MNHNS and SASEGT. The CDR3 covers 15 residues. V shed 0 bases, J shed 5 bases, and the junction held 6 bases outside the gene matches. The TCR sequence derives from a man in his fifties or sixties with acute or convalescent COVID-19. The sample taken for sequencing was peripheral blood. This rearrangement joins TRBV6-1 to TRBJ1-2; 7 positions agree with TRBD1. The CDR3 region has the DNA TGTGCCAGCAGTGAAGCGCTGGGACAGAGTTATGGCTACACCTTC. The encoded protein is CASSEALGQSYGYTF.